Listed here are 19 T cell receptor beta chains from one sample, sequenced in a study of blood T cell repertoires in COVID-19. Assay: immunoSEQ multiplex PCR; the TCRdb copy retains only in-frame clones and omits some. The sample includes over 100,000 clones, around 86% seen only once; the top ten take almost 4.5%. Material for sequencing was peripheral blood. These receptors were obtained from a man aged 35 to 55 with acute or convalescent COVID-19.

This chain uses TRBV19 with TRBJ1-1; TRBD1 matches at 9 bases. Losses at the gene ends were 5 bases for V and 3 bases for J; bases not matched to a gene: 7. CDR1 and CDR2 (germline): LNHDA, SQIVND (reference sequence). The CDR3 has 15 residues. CDR3 bases: TGTGCCAGTAGTTCAGACAGGGGGAGGGACACTGAAGCTTTCTTT. Its protein product is CASSSDRGRDTEAFF.

This sequence joins TRBV7-7 and TRBJ1-4; no clear D gene. CDR1 SSHAT and CDR2 FNYEAQ come from the germline V gene (reference sequence). Deletions cut 5 bases from V and 6 bases from J, with 16 bases between. CDR3 length: 15 residues. DNA for the CDR3: TGTGCCAGCAGCCCAACGGGTGGCTTGGATGAAAAACTGTTTTTT. Translation gives CASSPTGGLDEKLFF.

The chain recombines TRBV18 with TRBJ1-1, with D uncertain. The V gene's germline CDR1 is KGHSH and CDR2 LQKENI. The CDR3 runs 11 residues. V dropped 1 base and J dropped 7 bases, with 4 bases sitting between them. The CDR3 DNA follows: TGTGCCAGCTCACCACGGCTTGAAGCTTTCTTT. As protein: CASSPRLEAFF.

The chain links TRBV4-1 to TRBJ2-3, with 10 bases aligning to TRBD2. V dropped 0 bases and J dropped 4; count of bases not matched to a gene: 4. The CDR3 is 16 residues long. The germline CDR1 and CDR2 sequences are MGHRA and YSYEKL. In nucleotides, the CDR3 is TGCGCCAGCAGCCAAGAAAGAGCGGGGGGGGCAGATACGCAGTATTTT. Translated: CASSQERAGGADTQYF.

The chain has TRBV5-6 and TRBJ1-1; TRBD1 might be the D (6 bases). The CDR3 extends over 14 amino acids. V was cut by 1 base and J by 1 base, with 8 bases left in between. Germline CDR1 is SGHDT and CDR2 is YYEEEE. CDR3 nucleotides: TGTGCCAGCAGCTTGCCAGGGGAGAACACTGAAGCTTTCTTT. Protein sequence: CASSLPGENTEAFF.

This clone came up once. The gene calls are TRBV7-2 and TRBJ2-7, with 8 bases fitting TRBD2. Trimming at V came to 6 bases and at J to 3 bases, leaving 13 bases not matched to a gene. The CDR3 consists of 16 residues. CDR1 and CDR2 (germline): SGHTA, FQGNSA. CDR3 nucleotides: TGTGCCAGCAGTTTAAACAGCGGGGGCGTTATCTACGAGCAGTACTTC. Translation: CASSLNSGGVIYEQYF.

The rearrangement uses TRBV7-2 and TRBJ1-3; D is undetermined. The CDR3 consists of 14 residues. V lost 2 bases and J 0 bases, leaving 5 bases between the germline ends. Germline CDR1 is SGHTA and CDR2 is FQGNSA. CDR3 nucleotide sequence: TGTGCCAGCAGCTTAACAGTCTCTGGAAACACCATATATTTT. Translation gives CASSLTVSGNTIYF.

The CDR3 region has the DNA TGTGCCAGCAGTTACCGGTCTAGCGGTGTTGGTGAGCAGTTCTTC. Amino acid sequence: CASSYRSSGVGEQFF. The rearrangement uses TRBV6-5 and TRBJ2-1, with 7 bases aligning to TRBD2. V gave up 2 bases and J gave up 9 bases; unmatched junction bases: 10. Germline V lookup: CDR1 MNHEY, CDR2 SVGAGI. CDR3 length equals 15 residues.

The J gene is TRBJ2-7, the V gene TRBV19, with TRBD2 matching 14 bases. The trim removed 6 bases at V and 6 bases at J, leaving 16 bases unmatched. Germline-derived CDR1 and CDR2 are LNHDA and SQIVND (reference sequence). This CDR3 has 18 residues. The CDR3 here is CASSRVGTSGSITFEQYF. The CDR3 nucleotides read TGTGCCAGTAGCAGAGTCGGGACTAGCGGGAGCATAACTTTCGAGCAGTACTTC.

This clone was observed many times. The gene calls are TRBV29-1 and TRBJ1-1; maybe TRBD1 (6 bases). Looked up from germline, CDR1 is SQVTM and CDR2 is ANQGSEA. The CDR3 length is 12 residues. The V end was cut by 4 bases, the J end by 1 base, with 7 bases between. The CDR3 nucleotides are TGCAGCGTTGGGGGGCCGAACACTGAAGCTTTCTTT. Residues: CSVGGPNTEAFF.

The J gene is TRBJ1-1, the V gene TRBV6-1; D is unclear. Trimming stripped 0 bases from V and 0 bases from J, with 17 bases between. The germline V gene encodes CDR1 MNHNS and CDR2 SASEGT. This CDR3 is 18 amino acids long. CDR3 in amino acids: CASSEALGRRVLNTEAFF. The CDR3, as DNA: TGTGCCAGCAGTGAAGCGTTGGGTAGGCGGGTTTTGAACACTGAAGCTTTCTTT.

This chain joins TRBV6-5 and TRBJ2-2; D possibly corresponds to TRBD1 (5 bases). The V end lost 3 bases, the J end lost 6 bases, and 11 bases lay between the germline ends. Germline values: CDR1 MNHEY, CDR2 SVGAGI. The CDR3 contains 14 residues. The CDR3 protein is CASSYLQGPGELFF. The CDR3 region has the DNA TGTGCCAGCAGTTATCTTCAGGGTCCCGGGGAGCTGTTTTTT.

This chain uses TRBV4-1 with TRBJ2-7, with 9 bases that match TRBD1. The CDR3 contains 17 residues. CDR1 is MGHRA and CDR2 is YSYEKL in the germline V gene. V trimming: 2 bases; J trimming: 6 bases; junction bases outside the gene matches: 14. The CDR3 bases are TGCGCCAGCAGCCAAAGATCCTCCGGGACAGGGATAGGCGAGCAGTACTTC. This codes for CASSQRSSGTGIGEQYF.

This clone was seen just once. Here the CDR3 DNA reads TGTGCCAGCAGCGGAGAGAGCTACGAGCAGTACTTC. It codes for CASSGESYEQYF. The chain recombines TRBV12-3 or TRBV12-4 with TRBJ2-7; no clear D gene. This CDR3 region has 12 residues. V was shortened by 6 bases and J by 3 bases, with 9 bases between the two germline ends.

The J gene is TRBJ1-1, the V gene TRBV6-5; D gene uncertain. There are 11 residues in the CDR3. V was shortened by 7 bases and J by 4 bases, with 7 bases between the two germline ends. Looked up from germline, CDR1 is MNHEY and CDR2 is SVGAGI. The CDR3 protein is CASTAGTEAFF. CDR3 DNA: TGTGCCAGCACCGCGGGCACTGAAGCTTTCTTT.

The chain recombines TRBV19 with TRBJ1-4; no definite D call. Germline V gene sequence: CDR1 LNHDA, CDR2 SQIVND (reference sequence). V gave up 3 bases and J gave up 0 bases, with 14 bases separating them. CDR3 size: 17 residues. The CDR3 spells CASSIRGTIATNEKLFF. As DNA, the CDR3 is TGTGCCAGTAGTATTCGTGGTACGATAGCAACTAATGAAAAACTGTTTTTT.

This clone was recorded at least ten times. CDR3: CASSVTSQETQYF. CDR3 in DNA: TGTGCCAGCAGCGTGACTAGCCAAGAGACCCAGTACTTC. The rearrangement links TRBV11-3 to TRBJ2-5; tentative D call: TRBD2 (6 bases). The CDR3 has 13 residues. Germline CDR1 SGHNT, CDR2 YENEEA. Trimming removed 5 bases at V and 1 base at J, with 8 bases between. Based on the CDR3 plus reference TRBV11-3 and TRBJ2-5, the full variable domain is EAGVVQSPRYKIIEKKQPVAFWCNPISGHNTLYWYLQNLGQGPELLIRYENEEAVDDSQLPKDRFSAERLKGVDSTLKIQPAELGDSAVYLCASSVTSQETQYFGPGTRLLVL.

The chain carries TRBV5-5 and TRBJ2-7; 10 bases line up with TRBD1. In germline, CDR1 is SGHKS, CDR2 YYEKEE (reference sequence). The CDR3 is 16 amino acids. V lost 4 bases and J lost 2; bases outside the gene matches: 9. The CDR3 DNA is TGTGCCAGCAGCCCTCGATGGACAGGGGGAACCTACGAGCAGTACTTC. Its protein is CASSPRWTGGTYEQYF.

On this clone itself: Compared with germline, one end of the junction differs, possibly owing to a read error. The V call is TRBV20-1, the J call TRBJ1-1; D gene unclear. CDR1 is DFQATT and CDR2 is SNEGSKA in the germline V gene (reference sequence). The CDR3 runs 11 residues. CDR3 DNA: TGCAGCGCTAGGGAGGACACTGAAGCTTTCTTT. This sequence encodes CSAREDTEAFF.